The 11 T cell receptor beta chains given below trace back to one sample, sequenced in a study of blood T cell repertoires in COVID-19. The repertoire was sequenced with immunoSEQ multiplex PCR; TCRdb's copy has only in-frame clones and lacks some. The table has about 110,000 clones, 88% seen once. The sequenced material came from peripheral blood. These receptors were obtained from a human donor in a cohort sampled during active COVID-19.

Written as DNA, the CDR3 is TGTGCCAGCAGCGAACGGGAGGGAGGGGACAATGAGCAGTTCTTC. Its translation: CASSEREGGDNEQFF. The chain has TRBV2 and TRBJ2-1; 8 bases line up with TRBD2. The V segment lost 6 bases and the J segment 5 bases; nucleotides outside the gene matches: 9. CDR1 is SNHLY and CDR2 is FYNNEI in the germline V gene. The CDR3 covers 15 residues. The complete variable domain, with remaining parts taken from reference TRBV2 and TRBJ2-1, reads EPEVTQTPSHQVTQMGQEVILRCVPISNHLYFYWYRQILGQKVEFLVSFYNNEISEKSEIFDDQFSVERPDGSNFTLKIRSTKLEDSAMYFCASSEREGGDNEQFFGPGTRLTVL.

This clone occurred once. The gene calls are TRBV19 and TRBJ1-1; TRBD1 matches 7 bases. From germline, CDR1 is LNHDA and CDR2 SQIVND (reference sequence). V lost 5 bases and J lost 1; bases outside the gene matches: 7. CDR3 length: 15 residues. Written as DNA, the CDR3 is TGTGCCAGTAGTCCTGACCACAGGGGGAACACTGAAGCTTTCTTT. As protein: CASSPDHRGNTEAFF.

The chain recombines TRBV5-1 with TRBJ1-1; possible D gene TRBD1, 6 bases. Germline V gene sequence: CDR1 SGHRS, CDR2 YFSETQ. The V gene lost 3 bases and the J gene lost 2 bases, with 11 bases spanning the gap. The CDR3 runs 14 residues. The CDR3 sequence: CASSWGQGNTEAFF. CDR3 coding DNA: TGCGCCAGCAGCTGGGGGCAGGGTAACACTGAAGCTTTCTTT. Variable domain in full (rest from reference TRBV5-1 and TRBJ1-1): KAGVTQTPRYLIKTRGQQVTLSCSPISGHRSVSWYQQTPGQGLQFLFEYFSETQRNKGNFPGRFSGRQFSNSRSEMNVSTLELGDSALYLCASSWGQGNTEAFFGQGTRLTVV.

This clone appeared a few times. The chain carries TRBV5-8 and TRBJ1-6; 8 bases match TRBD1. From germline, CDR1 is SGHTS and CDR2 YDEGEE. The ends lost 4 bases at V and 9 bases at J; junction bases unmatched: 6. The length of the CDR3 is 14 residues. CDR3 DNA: TGTGCCAGCAGCGGACCGACAGGGGCTTCACCCCTCCACTTT. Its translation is CASSGPTGASPLHF.

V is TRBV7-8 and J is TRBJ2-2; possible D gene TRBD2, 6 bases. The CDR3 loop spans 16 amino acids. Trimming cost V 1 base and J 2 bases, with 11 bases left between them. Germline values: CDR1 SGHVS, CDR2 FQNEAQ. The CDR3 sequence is CASSLVGGINTGELFF. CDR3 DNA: TGTGCCAGCAGCTTAGTCGGAGGGATTAACACCGGGGAGCTGTTTTTT.

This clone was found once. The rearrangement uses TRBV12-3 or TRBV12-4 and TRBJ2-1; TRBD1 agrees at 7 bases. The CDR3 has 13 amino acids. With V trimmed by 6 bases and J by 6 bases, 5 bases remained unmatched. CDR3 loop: CASRQTGTNEQFF. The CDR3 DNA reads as TGTGCCAGCAGGCAGACAGGGACCAATGAGCAGTTCTTC.

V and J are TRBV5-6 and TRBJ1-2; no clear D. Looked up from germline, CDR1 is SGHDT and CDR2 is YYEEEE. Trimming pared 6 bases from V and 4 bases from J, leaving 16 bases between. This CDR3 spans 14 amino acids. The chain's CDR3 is CASIPREASYGYTF. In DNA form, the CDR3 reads TGTGCCAGCATCCCGAGGGAGGCCTCCTATGGCTACACCTTC. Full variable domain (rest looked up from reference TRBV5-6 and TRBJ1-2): DAGVTQSPTHLIKTRGQQVTLRCSPKSGHDTVSWYQQALGQGPQFIFQYYEEEERQRGNFPDRFSGHQFPNYSSELNVNALLLGDSALYLCASIPREASYGYTFGSGTRLTVV.

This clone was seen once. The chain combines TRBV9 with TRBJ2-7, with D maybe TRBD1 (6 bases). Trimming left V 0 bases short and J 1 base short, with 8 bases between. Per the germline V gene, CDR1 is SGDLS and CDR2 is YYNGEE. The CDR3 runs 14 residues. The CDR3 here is CASSVATGSYEQYF. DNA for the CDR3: TGTGCCAGCAGCGTAGCTACAGGGTCCTACGAGCAGTACTTC.

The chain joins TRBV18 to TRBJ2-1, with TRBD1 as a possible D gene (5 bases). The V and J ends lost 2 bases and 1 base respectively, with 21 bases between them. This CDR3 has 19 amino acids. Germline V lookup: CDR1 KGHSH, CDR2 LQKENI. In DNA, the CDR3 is TGTGCCAGCTCACCATACGATGCCAGGGTGGGTCAGTCCTACAATGAGCAGTTCTTC. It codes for CASSPYDARVGQSYNEQFF.

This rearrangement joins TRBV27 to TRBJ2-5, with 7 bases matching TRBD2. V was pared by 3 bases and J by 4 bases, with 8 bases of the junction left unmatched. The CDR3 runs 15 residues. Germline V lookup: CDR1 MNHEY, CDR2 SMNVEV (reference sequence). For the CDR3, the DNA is TGTGCCAGCAGTTTGGACCCGGGGGGAGTAGAGACCCAGTACTTC. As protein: CASSLDPGGVETQYF.

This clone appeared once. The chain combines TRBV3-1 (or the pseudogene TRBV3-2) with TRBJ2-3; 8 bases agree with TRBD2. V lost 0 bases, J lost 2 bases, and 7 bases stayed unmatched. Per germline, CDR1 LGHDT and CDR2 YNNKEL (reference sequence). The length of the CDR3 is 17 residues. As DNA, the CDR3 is TGTGCCAGCAGCCAAGATGTCCAGCGGGGGTACACAGATACGCAGTATTTT. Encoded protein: CASSQDVQRGYTDTQYF.